This T cell receptor beta chain originates from a study of T cells in Graves' hyperthyroidism and ophthalmopathy. Study as a whole: Peripheral blood samples were taken at initial diagnosis, prior to any treatment.

RNA transcripts gave rise to amplified TCR beta CDR3 regions. The primer set for the first-round RT-PCR of the TCR CDR3 was HTBI. TCRdb independently ran MiXCR on the multiplex PCR reads; one entry per CDR3 protein. Of a few hundred thousand distinct CDR3 sequences detected, roughly 22% appear once; the ten largest clones hold 45% to 55%. Regarding the study as a whole: Most expanded thyroid clonotypes above 0.001 recurred in blood. Progression to ophthalmopathy was predicted a median of roughly 6.8 months early.

This clonotype was found a few times. Its antigen remains unknown. CDR1 is DFQATT, CDR2 SNEGSKA, per germline (reference sequence). J gave up 2 bases and V 3 bases, and 8 bases lay outside the gene matches. The CDR3 length is 15 residues. Sequencing was carried out using blood. The rearrangement links TRBV20-1 to TRBJ2-7, with 9 bases fitting TRBD2. The source is a woman in her seventies with Graves' ophthalmopathy. In DNA form, the CDR3 reads TGCAGTGCTAGCACGACTAGCGGCATTACCTACGAGCAGTACTTC. It yields the protein CSASTTSGITYEQYF.